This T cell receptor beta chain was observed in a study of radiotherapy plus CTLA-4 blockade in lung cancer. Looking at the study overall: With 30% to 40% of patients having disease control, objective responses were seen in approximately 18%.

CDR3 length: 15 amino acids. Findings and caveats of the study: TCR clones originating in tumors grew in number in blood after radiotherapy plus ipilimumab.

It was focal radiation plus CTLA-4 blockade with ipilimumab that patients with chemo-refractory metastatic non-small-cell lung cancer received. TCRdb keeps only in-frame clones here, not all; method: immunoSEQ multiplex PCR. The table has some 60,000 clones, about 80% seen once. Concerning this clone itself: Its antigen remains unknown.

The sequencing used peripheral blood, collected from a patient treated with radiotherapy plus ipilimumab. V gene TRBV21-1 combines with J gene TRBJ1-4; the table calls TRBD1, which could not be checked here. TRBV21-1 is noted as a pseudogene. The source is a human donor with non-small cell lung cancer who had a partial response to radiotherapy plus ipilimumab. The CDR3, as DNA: TGTGCCAGCAGCAAGACACGGGACAGGTTGGGAAAACTGTTTTTT. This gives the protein CASSKTRDRLGKLFF.